Sequencing of this T cell receptor (beta chain) was carried out in a study of blood T cell repertoires in COVID-19. The overall study: COVID-19 samples from acute and convalescent phases originated in the United States, Italy and Spain. From T cells, B-cell-depleted T cells, or PBMCs came the material, which was cDNA or gDNA.

Authors' methods: Amplification from reference gene primers served as the basis for estimated nucleated cell counts. TCRdb's table, derived via immunoSEQ multiplex PCR, lists solely in-frame clones and lacks some. V and J calls and clone size are as listed in that table; D and trimming were resolved from the DNA. The table shows 30,000 to 35,000 clones, with about 80% occurring only once. Germline CDR1 and CDR2: SGHRS and YFSETQ. Deletions cut 6 bases from V and 4 bases from J, with 17 bases between. The CDR3 sequence is 14 residues long. This sequence was found in a man at least 80 years old with acute or convalescent COVID-19. The chain is built from TRBV5-1 and TRBJ2-7, with a tentative D call TRBD1 (5 bases). The material sequenced was peripheral blood. The CDR3, as DNA: TGCGCCAGCAAGAAACAGGAGACCACTTACGAGCAGTACTTC. This sequence encodes CASKKQETTYEQYF.